This T cell receptor beta chain was captured by sequencing in a study of T cell responses to AZD1222 COVID-19 vaccine. With respect to this clone: The antigen remains undetermined.

Findings of the study overall: Baseline serostatus was positive in only a handful of AZD1222 recipients. The repertoires were collected only after the peak T cell response.

With 6 bases clipped from V and 3 bases from J, the junction kept 0 bases outside the gene matches. This CDR3 is built from 12 residues. Germline V gives CDR1 MNHEY, CDR2 SVGAGI. The repertoire was sequenced with immunoSEQ multiplex PCR; TCRdb's copy has only in-frame clones and lacks some. Of about 140,000 clones detected, about 92% appear once; the ten largest clones hold roughly 5%. This clonotype was sampled from an adult in good health. Material: peripheral blood, obtained on day 0 of AZD1222 vaccination. The V and J genes are TRBV6-5 and TRBJ2-5; 8 bases map to TRBD2. The CDR3 here is CASRTSEETQYF. The CDR3 nucleotides are TGTGCCAGCAGGACTAGCGAAGAGACCCAGTACTTC.